These 12 T cell receptor beta chains came from one sample sequenced in a study of CD8+ T cells in alopecia areata. Extraction of RNA preceded its reverse transcription into cDNA, which served as the sequencing template. The protocol was immunoSEQ multiplex PCR, while the TCRdb copy is restricted to in-frame clones and leaves out a portion. The sample records 200,000 to 250,000 clones, 67% being singletons. The source was CD4+ T cells sorted from blood, collected at week 0. These receptors were collected from a human donor with alopecia areata.

This sequence joins TRBV6-6 and TRBJ1-4, with a possible D match to TRBD1 (5 bases). The CDR3 sequence is 14 residues long. CDR1 and CDR2 (germline): MNHNY, SVGAGI (reference sequence). V was cut by 7 bases and J by 5 bases, with 14 bases left in between. The DNA for the CDR3 is TGTGCCAGCACCGACTCGGGGCGGAATGAAAAACTGTTTTTT. Translation: CASTDSGRNEKLFF.

The V gene is TRBV11-2, the J gene TRBJ1-1, with TRBD1 matching over 8 bases. The CDR3 loop spans 14 amino acids. Germline loops: CDR1 SGHAT, CDR2 FQNNGV. With 5 bases clipped from V and 4 bases from J, the junction kept 6 bases outside the gene matches. CDR3 loop: CASSPLDRVTEAFF. The CDR3 DNA sequence: TGTGCCAGCAGCCCATTGGACAGGGTCACTGAAGCTTTCTTT. Full variable domain (remainder filled in from reference TRBV11-2 and TRBJ1-1): EAGVAQSPRYKIIEKRQSVAFWCNPISGHATLYWYQQILGQGPKLLIQFQNNGVVDDSQLPKDRFSAERLKGVDSTLKIQPAKLEDSAVYLCASSPLDRVTEAFFGQGTRLTVV.

The chain links TRBV4-2 to TRBJ2-3; D remains ambiguous. The V end lost 1 base, the J end lost 2 bases, and 10 bases lay between the germline ends. Germline V gene data show CDR1 as LGHNA and CDR2 as YNFKEQ. This CDR3 has 15 amino acids. The CDR3 region is CASSQVVGFTDTQYF. Here the CDR3 DNA reads TGTGCCAGCAGCCAAGTGGTGGGCTTCACAGATACGCAGTATTTT.

The chain uses TRBV9 and TRBJ1-1; the D gene is possibly TRBD1 (5 bases). The germline V and J ends were trimmed by 0 bases and 4 bases, with 19 bases remaining between them. The CDR3 totals 17 residues. Germline lookup yields CDR1 SGDLS and CDR2 YYNGEE. Written as DNA, the CDR3 is TGTGCCAGCAGCGTAGGGATTGGGAAGGTTCAGGGCACTGAAGCTTTCTTT. Protein: CASSVGIGKVQGTEAFF.

The chain has TRBV5-6 and TRBJ1-2, with 7 bases fitting TRBD1. The CDR3 length is 13 residues. CDR1 and CDR2 (germline): SGHDT, YYEEEE. Trimming removed 4 bases from V and 7 bases from J; junction bases left unmatched: 7. The CDR3 nucleotides read TGTGCCAGCAGCCTATGGGACAGTACTGGCTACACCTTC. It is translated as CASSLWDSTGYTF.

The chain links TRBV9 to TRBJ2-1; possibly TRBD1 for D (5 bases). Germline V lookup: CDR1 SGDLS, CDR2 YYNGEE. The CDR3 has 17 amino acids. V was cut by 0 bases and J by 2 bases, with 15 bases left in between. CDR3 in amino acids: CASSVGGGASTYNEQFF. The CDR3 DNA reads TGTGCCAGCAGCGTAGGGGGTGGGGCTTCCACCTACAATGAGCAGTTCTTC.

This clone was observed a handful of times. The rearrangement uses TRBV30 and TRBJ2-3; D is undetermined. The CDR3 length is 13 residues. The V gene's germline CDR1 is GTSNPN and CDR2 SVGIG (reference sequence). Trimming left V 0 bases short and J 3 bases short, with 7 bases between. CDR3 amino acids: CAWSVMGTDTQYF. The CDR3 DNA reads as TGTGCCTGGAGTGTAATGGGTACAGATACGCAGTATTTT.

This chain connects TRBV5-1 to TRBJ1-5; a possible D gene is TRBD1 (5 bases). V lost 4 bases and J lost 1, with 9 bases in between. The V gene's germline CDR1 is SGHRS and CDR2 YFSETQ. CDR3 length: 14 amino acids. The CDR3 nucleotides are TGCGCCAGCAGCCTAGGACACAGCAATCAGCCCCAGCATTTT. This sequence encodes CASSLGHSNQPQHF.

The chain carries TRBV5-1 and TRBJ2-1; possible D gene TRBD1, 5 bases. The CDR3 is 14 amino acids. V lost 1 base and J 6 bases, leaving 11 bases between the germline ends. Germline V gene data show CDR1 as SGHRS and CDR2 as YFSETQ. The CDR3 region has the DNA TGCGCCAGCAGCTTGTTGGCAGGGCTCAATGAGCAGTTCTTC. Encoded protein: CASSLLAGLNEQFF.

This chain joins TRBV5-1 and TRBJ2-3; D is unclear. The CDR3 is 15 amino acids. Germline assignment: CDR1 SGHRS and CDR2 YFSETQ. V gave up 2 bases and J gave up 4 bases, with 14 bases separating them. CDR3 nucleotide sequence: TGCGCCAGCAGCTTTTCTACTGGTAGGGCAGATACGCAGTATTTT. Protein: CASSFSTGRADTQYF. Variable domain in full (rest from reference TRBV5-1 and TRBJ2-3): KAGVTQTPRYLIKTRGQQVTLSCSPISGHRSVSWYQQTPGQGLQFLFEYFSETQRNKGNFPGRFSGRQFSNSRSEMNVSTLELGDSALYLCASSFSTGRADTQYFGPGTRLTVL.

The V call is TRBV20-1, the J call TRBJ2-7; D unclear. Per the germline V gene, CDR1 is DFQATT and CDR2 is SNEGSKA (reference sequence). The CDR3 totals 11 residues. Trimming removed 6 bases at V and 3 bases at J, with 9 bases between. CDR3 sequence (DNA): TGCAGTGCCAAAGGGTTCTACGAGCAGTACTTC. It yields the protein CSAKGFYEQYF.

This chain links TRBV30 with TRBJ1-1; D not certain. Germline V gene data show CDR1 as GTSNPN and CDR2 as SVGIG (reference sequence). This CDR3 is 11 amino acids long. Trimming stripped 5 bases from V and 6 bases from J, with 10 bases between. The CDR3 protein is CAWSLGSEAFF. CDR3 DNA sequence: TGTGCCTGGTCGTTGGGATCTGAAGCTTTCTTT.